Following are 22 T cell receptor beta chains from one sample sequenced in a study of beta chain features in type 1 diabetes. Expressed TCRB transcripts got sequenced, as all isolated RNA was reverse transcribed. Clones were sequenced by immunoSEQ multiplex PCR, and TCRdb holds only the in-frame ones, with some missing. The sample holds 200,000 to 300,000 clones, about 14% seen once. These receptors' targets are unknown. Study results and limitations: Type 1 diabetes patients had moderately but significantly shorter TCRB CDR3s in all four CD4+ subsets.

Sequencing was carried out using naive CD4+ T cells from blood. These TCRs come from a young man with type 1 diabetes.

V and J are TRBV9 and TRBJ2-2, with TRBD1 as a possible D gene (5 bases). Germline lookup yields CDR1 SGDLS and CDR2 YYNGEE. Trimming shortened V by 1 base and J by 0 bases, and 7 bases separated the two germline ends. The CDR3 consists of 15 residues. Written as DNA, the CDR3 is TGTGCCAGCAGCGTAATACAGGCGAACACCGGGGAGCTGTTTTTT. Its translation: CASSVIQANTGELFF.

This clone has more than one count but fewer than ten. V gene TRBV5-4 combines with J gene TRBJ1-1, with D maybe TRBD1 (6 bases). CDR1 and CDR2 (germline): SGHNT, YYREEE (reference sequence). V was shortened by 3 bases and J by 0 bases, with 9 bases between the two germline ends. This CDR3 region has 14 residues. The CDR3 coding sequence is TGTGCCAGCAGCTCCGGGACACTGAACACTGAAGCTTTCTTT. Its protein product is CASSSGTLNTEAFF. Complete variable domain (other parts from reference TRBV5-4 and TRBJ1-1): ETGVTQSPTHLIKTRGQQVTLRCSSQSGHNTVSWYQQALGQGPQFIFQYYREEENGRGNFPPRFSGLQFPNYSSELNVNALELDDSALYLCASSSGTLNTEAFFGQGTRLTVV.

This clone was seen a few times. This chain uses TRBV5-4 with TRBJ1-1; 9 bases line up with TRBD1. The CDR3 spans 14 residues. The trim removed 7 bases at V and 1 base at J, leaving 5 bases unmatched. Germline loops: CDR1 SGHNT, CDR2 YYREEE (reference sequence). CDR3 sequence (DNA): TGTGCCAGCCGTAGACAGGGGGAGAACACTGAAGCTTTCTTT. Protein: CASRRQGENTEAFF.

This rearrangement joins TRBV25-1 to TRBJ2-5; 7 nucleotides line up with TRBD1. Per the germline V gene, CDR1 is MGHDK and CDR2 is SYGVNS. The CDR3 runs 14 residues. J was trimmed by 2 bases and V by 5 bases; bases with no gene match: 5. The CDR3 region is CASSRDRVQETQYF. In nucleotides, the CDR3 is TGTGCCAGCAGTAGAGACAGGGTTCAAGAGACCCAGTACTTC.

The table lists this clone with a few counts. The genes are TRBV5-1 and TRBJ1-1; maybe TRBD1 (5 bases). V dropped 4 bases and J dropped 1 base, with 14 bases sitting between them. Germline assignment: CDR1 SGHRS and CDR2 YFSETQ. This CDR3 has 15 residues. Here the CDR3 DNA reads TGCGCCAGCAGCCGCAGCGGGGCGGAGAACACTGAAGCTTTCTTT. Residues: CASSRSGAENTEAFF. The full variable domain, its missing parts supplied by reference TRBV5-1 and TRBJ1-1, is KAGVTQTPRYLIKTRGQQVTLSCSPISGHRSVSWYQQTPGQGLQFLFEYFSETQRNKGNFPGRFSGRQFSNSRSEMNVSTLELGDSALYLCASSRSGAENTEAFFGQGTRLTVV.

V usage is TRBV6-6 and J usage is TRBJ2-1; 10 nucleotides agree with TRBD2. The CDR3 spans 16 residues. Germline V gene lookup returns CDR1 MNHNY and CDR2 SVGAGI (reference sequence). V lost 0 bases and J lost 8; bases outside the gene matches: 7. The CDR3 region has the DNA TGTGCCAGCAGTTACTCGATTAGCGGGGGGCGGGATGAGCAGTTCTTC. This codes for CASSYSISGGRDEQFF.

The V and J genes are TRBV20-1 and TRBJ1-2; D is uncertain. This CDR3 is built from 11 residues. Trimming removed 6 bases at V and 7 bases at J, with 12 bases between. Germline assignment: CDR1 DFQATT and CDR2 SNEGSKA (reference sequence). CDR3 residues: CSAHSSGGYTF. The CDR3 bases are TGCAGTGCCCATAGTTCCGGTGGCTACACCTTC.

The chain is built from TRBV25-1 and TRBJ1-4; TRBD1 agrees at 7 bases. This CDR3 comprises 13 residues. J gave up 6 bases and V 6 bases, and 4 bases lay outside the gene matches. CDR1 is MGHDK and CDR2 is SYGVNS in the germline V gene. In nucleotides, the CDR3 is TGTGCCAGCAGAGGGGGCGCGGATGAAAAACTGTTTTTT. Translating gives CASRGGADEKLFF.

V gene TRBV4-1 combines with J gene TRBJ2-3; D call uncertain. Germline loops: CDR1 MGHRA, CDR2 YSYEKL. V was cut by 0 bases and J by 1 base, with 14 bases left in between. This CDR3 comprises 17 residues. The CDR3 sequence: CASSQDFRGPGTDTQYF. CDR3 in DNA: TGCGCCAGCAGCCAAGATTTCCGAGGCCCCGGCACAGATACGCAGTATTTT.

This clone turned up a few times. The chain employs TRBV5-6 and TRBJ1-2; 8 bases line up with TRBD1. This CDR3 has 14 residues. Germline CDR1 and CDR2: SGHDT and YYEEEE. Trimming removed 4 bases from V and 5 bases from J; junction bases left unmatched: 7. CDR3 sequence reads: CASSVSGGDYGYTF. CDR3 in DNA: TGTGCCAGCAGCGTATCAGGGGGCGATTATGGCTACACCTTC.

This clone was seen a single time. The chain carries TRBV10-3 and TRBJ1-5; D possibly corresponds to TRBD1 (5 bases). The CDR3 has 13 residues. V gave up 3 bases and J gave up 7 bases, with 10 bases separating them. Germline-derived CDR1 and CDR2 are ENHRY and SYGVKD. In nucleotides, the CDR3 is TGTGCCATCAGTGACGGGGGTGGGCAGCCCCAGCATTTT. The encoded protein is CAISDGGGQPQHF.

This clone was counted only a few times. V is TRBV25-1 and J is TRBJ2-7; 8 nucleotides match TRBD1. The CDR3 runs to 12 residues. Losses at the gene ends were 10 bases for V and 2 bases for J; bases not matched to a gene: 4. Per germline, CDR1 MGHDK and CDR2 SYGVNS. The CDR3 spells CATRQGTYEQYF. DNA of the CDR3: TGTGCCACCAGACAGGGGACCTACGAGCAGTACTTC.

This clone was observed a few times. The rearrangement joins TRBV5-8 to TRBJ2-2; the D is unclear. The V and J ends lost 4 bases and 5 bases respectively, with 15 bases between them. The germline V gene encodes CDR1 SGHTS and CDR2 YDEGEE. The CDR3 contains 15 residues. CDR3 protein: CASSLADPVTGELFF. In DNA form, the CDR3 reads TGTGCCAGCAGCCTTGCGGATCCGGTTACCGGGGAGCTGTTTTTT. Filled out from reference TRBV5-8 and TRBJ2-2, the complete variable domain reads EAGVTQSPTHLIKTRGQQATLRCSPISGHTSVYWYQQALGLGLQFLLWYDEGEERNRGNFPPRFSGRQFPNYSSELNVNALELEDSALYLCASSLADPVTGELFFGEGSRLTVL.

In its sample, this clone was seen a few times. The V and J genes are TRBV2 and TRBJ1-2; D remains ambiguous. CDR1 and CDR2 from the germline V gene are SNHLY and FYNNEI. V lost 7 bases to trimming and J lost 6 bases, with 15 bases between them. This CDR3 has 13 residues. The CDR3 sequence is CASIRLLRHGYTF. The CDR3 DNA reads as TGTGCCAGCATAAGACTCCTTCGCCATGGCTACACCTTC.

The CDR3 loop reads CASSFGQTYEQYF. CDR3 in DNA: TGTGCCAGCAGCTTCGGACAGACCTACGAGCAGTACTTC. The genes are TRBV5-4 and TRBJ2-7, with a tentative D call TRBD1 (6 bases). The CDR3 is made up of 13 amino acids. V was pared by 2 bases and J by 2 bases, with 8 bases between. The germline CDR1 and CDR2 sequences are SGHNT and YYREEE (reference sequence).

V gene TRBV5-1 combines with J gene TRBJ2-7; 10 bases are shared with TRBD1. The V and J ends lost 3 bases and 1 base, in that order; junction bases with no gene match: 7. This CDR3 comprises 16 residues. CDR1 and CDR2 from the germline V gene are SGHRS and YFSETQ. The CDR3 DNA reads TGCGCCAGCAGCTCCAAACCGGGACAGGGGTCCTACGAGCAGTACTTC. This translates into CASSSKPGQGSYEQYF.

This clone was detected only a few times. V and J are TRBV5-4 and TRBJ1-1; 9 bases are a match to TRBD1. The J segment lost 1 base and the V segment lost 10 bases, leaving 5 bases of the junction unmatched. The CDR3 loop spans 13 amino acids. The germline V gene encodes CDR1 SGHNT and CDR2 YYREEE (reference sequence). This CDR3 is CAARTGANTEAFF. The CDR3 bases are TGTGCCGCTAGGACAGGGGCGAACACTGAAGCTTTCTTT.

The J gene is TRBJ1-2, the V gene TRBV7-9, with D possibly TRBD1 on 5 matching bases. The V end was cut by 5 bases, the J end by 7 bases, with 11 bases between. Germline-derived CDR1 and CDR2 are SEHNR and FQNEAQ (reference sequence). The CDR3 sequence is 12 residues long. As DNA, the CDR3 is TGTGCCAGCAGCGCCGACAGTGGTGGCTACACCTTC. This gives the protein CASSADSGGYTF.

A few counts support this clone. The chain is built from TRBV7-2 and TRBJ2-7; D ambiguous. This CDR3 is built from 13 residues. Trimming took 4 bases from V and 5 from J, leaving 12 bases between them. Germline CDR1 SGHTA, CDR2 FQGNSA. The CDR3 DNA is TGTGCCAGCAGCTCCCCCAATGGAGACGAGCAGTACTTC. Translating gives CASSSPNGDEQYF.

This clone was observed a few times. The rearrangement uses TRBV2 and TRBJ2-4; possibly TRBD1 for D (6 bases). V lost 5 bases and J 7 bases, leaving 18 bases between the germline ends. From germline, CDR1 is SNHLY and CDR2 FYNNEI. CDR3 size: 15 residues. CDR3 protein: CASSTPGPGVNIQYF. CDR3 nucleotides: TGTGCCAGCAGTACACCCGGCCCAGGGGTGAACATTCAGTACTTC.

This sequence joins TRBV6-5 and TRBJ1-1, with 7 positions matching TRBD1. Germline CDR1 MNHEY, CDR2 SVGAGI. V dropped 3 bases and J dropped 1; count of bases not matched to a gene: 2. The CDR3 covers 14 residues. This CDR3 reads CASSYGTANTEAFF. The CDR3, as DNA: TGTGCCAGCAGTTATGGGACAGCGAACACTGAAGCTTTCTTT.

The chain is built from TRBV5-6 and TRBJ2-3, with TRBD1 as a possible D gene (5 bases). This CDR3 is built from 14 residues. Germline V gene sequence: CDR1 SGHDT, CDR2 YYEEEE. V was trimmed by 2 bases and J by 5 bases, leaving 12 bases between them. CDR3 sequence reads: CASSFRQGKDTQYF. The CDR3 bases are TGTGCCAGCAGCTTTCGCCAGGGCAAAGATACGCAGTATTTT.